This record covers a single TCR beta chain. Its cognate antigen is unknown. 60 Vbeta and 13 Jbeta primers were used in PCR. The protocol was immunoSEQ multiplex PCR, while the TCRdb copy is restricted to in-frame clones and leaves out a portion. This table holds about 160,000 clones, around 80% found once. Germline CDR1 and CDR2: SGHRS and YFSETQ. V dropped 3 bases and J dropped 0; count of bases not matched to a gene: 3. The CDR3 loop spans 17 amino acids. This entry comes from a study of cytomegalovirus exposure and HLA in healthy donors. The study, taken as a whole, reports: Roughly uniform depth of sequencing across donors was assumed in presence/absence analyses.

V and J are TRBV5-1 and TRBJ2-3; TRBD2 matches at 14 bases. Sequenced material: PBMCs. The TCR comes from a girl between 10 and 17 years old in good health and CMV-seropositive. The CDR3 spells CASSSGTSGGSTDTQYF. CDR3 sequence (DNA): TGCGCCAGCAGCTCCGGGACTAGCGGGGGTAGCACAGATACGCAGTATTTT. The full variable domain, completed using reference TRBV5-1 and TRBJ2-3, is KAGVTQTPRYLIKTRGQQVTLSCSPISGHRSVSWYQQTPGQGLQFLFEYFSETQRNKGNFPGRFSGRQFSNSRSEMNVSTLELGDSALYLCASSSGTSGGSTDTQYFGPGTRLTVL.